This is a list of T cell receptor beta chains from one sample in a study of T cell changes during pregnancy in multiple sclerosis. TCRdb's table, derived via immunoSEQ multiplex PCR, lists solely in-frame clones and lacks some. The sample holds around 80,000 clones; around 94% are singletons and the top ten take roughly 0.9%. The sample in question was peripheral blood, obtained in the second trimester of pregnancy. These receptor sequences come from a female donor in good health, enrolled as a control in a pregnancy study. Each CDR3 is given with its conserved first and last residue.

CDR3 protein	J gene	V gene
CASSFLRDRVSEAFF	TRBJ1-1	TRBV7-9
CASSGTKLGEQFF	TRBJ2-1	TRBV28
CASRETTGGVYEQYF	TRBJ2-7	TRBV2
CSVGTGTNEQFF	TRBJ2-1	TRBV29-1
CASSYAGGEQYF	TRBJ2-7	TRBV6-5
CASSLHSQGEQYF	TRBJ2-7	TRBV2
CASGDSTYEQYF	TRBJ2-7	TRBV2
CASSPGGEQYF	TRBJ2-5	TRBV5-1
CASSISGTGSSYNEQFF	TRBJ2-1	TRBV19
CASSFDTLGAQYF	TRBJ2-5	TRBV7-9
CASSPGPEDEQFF	TRBJ2-1	TRBV6-4
CASSRPPSYEQYF	TRBJ2-7	TRBV6-1
CASRFRTGNQPQHF	TRBJ1-5	TRBV19
CASSLGYRASGNTIYF	TRBJ1-3	TRBV5-1
CASSSVDRTNEKLFF	TRBJ1-4	TRBV7-8
CASSLVGRSAYGYTF	TRBJ1-2	TRBV7-9
CASSRSGQQTDGYTF	TRBJ1-2	TRBV4-1
CASSMQGNTEAFF	TRBJ1-1	TRBV2
CASSPYGGMDEQYF	TRBJ2-7	TRBV11-2
CASSQEGSGSSYEQYF	TRBJ2-7	TRBV4-2
CASSGQGGTGELFF	TRBJ2-2	TRBV6-4
CASSIRQDPEAFF	TRBJ1-1	TRBV2
CASSLFPLAERTDTQYF	TRBJ2-3	TRBV5-1
CASSPDRADEQYF	TRBJ2-7	TRBV5-1
CASSDDSSGANVLTF	TRBJ2-6	TRBV6-4
CASSLDREFYEQYF	TRBJ2-7	TRBV6-1
CASSPRGYNEQFF	TRBJ2-1	TRBV5-8